This is a list of T cell receptor beta chains from one sample in a study of technical replicates of blood from a few donors. Clones were read by immunoSEQ multiplex PCR, and TCRdb kept only the in-frame ones, dropping some. The sample has 65,000 to 95,000 clones, approximately 94% seen once; the top ten hold under 0.5%. Sample: T cells isolated from PBMCs. The receptors were sampled from a human donor in good health. CDR3s leave out the opening cysteine and the closing phenylalanine or tryptophan.

J	V	CDR3
TRBJ2-1	TRBV5-6	ASSFTRSLAGDVYNEQF
TRBJ1-1	TRBV4-1	ASSQGDRVGEAF
TRBJ2-7	TRBV7-2	ASSQIGTGRDEQY
TRBJ2-7	TRBV6-5	ASTSGVYEQY
TRBJ1-1	TRBV10-3	ATGGTDSRAF
TRBJ2-7	TRBV4-1	ASSQDPGNYEQY
TRBJ2-5	TRBV10-3	ALMRETQY
TRBJ2-1	TRBV28	ASSLFDRDYSYNEQF
TRBJ1-5	TRBV19	ASTSQGQGSNQPQH
TRBJ2-1	TRBV5-1	ASSLGQGSYNEQF
TRBJ1-4	TRBV2	ASRLDRDSNEKLF
TRBJ2-1	TRBV19	ASSKSGLYNEQF
TRBJ2-3	TRBV27	ASRVLAGTDTQY
TRBJ2-1	TRBV10-2	ASSNPGQGPLNNEQF